The rows below give T cell receptor beta chains drawn from one sample of a study of blood T cells in healthy people across ages. From the 5' RACE reads, TCRdb called clonotypes with MiXCR, one entry per CDR3 protein. The sample lists about 1.1 million distinct CDR3 sequences; 35% to 45% were seen once. Sequencing was performed on blood. Receptor source: a man aged 18 to 29 in good health. Both conserved end residues are part of each CDR3. Fields, in order: V gene, J gene, clone size, D gene, CDR3 DNA, CDR3 protein. The D gene is left open where the match is weak. Clone size is given for some rows only: seen once, a few or many times, or a class if the clone is expanded.

TRBV7-2,TRBJ1-1,many,NA,TGTGCCAGCAGCTTAGCTGGACACCAGAACACTGAAGCTTTCTTT,CASSLAGHQNTEAFF
TRBV28,TRBJ1-5,NA,NA,TGTGCCAGCAGACTTCCAAATCAGCCCCAGCATTTT,CASRLPNQPQHF
TRBV28,TRBJ2-4,few,NA,TGTGCCAGCAGTCTGCCGACAGACAGCCCCGGCATTCAGTACTTC,CASSLPTDSPGIQYF
TRBV6-2/TRBV6-3,TRBJ2-1,once,TRBD2,TGTGCCAGCAGTCCTCACCCTAGCGGGGGGAGCTCCTACAATGAGCAGTTCTTC,CASSPHPSGGSSYNEQFF
TRBV12-3/TRBV12-4,TRBJ1-1,NA,NA,TGTGCCAGCAGTTTAGACCGCGATTCAATGGAAGCTTTCTTT,CASSLDRDSMEAFF
TRBV27,TRBJ1-2,few,NA,TGTGCCAGCAGTTTAGTTCCCGGCCGTGACTATGGCTACACCTTC,CASSLVPGRDYGYTF
TRBV7-2,TRBJ2-3,few,NA,TGTGCCAGCAGCCCCCACTACAGGGAAAATACGCAGTATTTT,CASSPHYRENTQYF
TRBV19,TRBJ2-1,NA,TRBD2,TGTGCCAGTAGTAAGTCAGTGACTAGCGGGGGGGATGAGCAGTTCTTC,CASSKSVTSGGDEQFF
TRBV7-2,TRBJ2-7,NA,NA,TGTGCCAGCAGCCAAGGGGTGAGCTCCTACGAGCAGTACTTC,CASSQGVSSYEQYF
TRBV20-1,TRBJ1-2,few,NA,TGCAGTGCTACGGGGTCCGGAGGCTACACCTTC,CSATGSGGYTF
TRBV27,TRBJ2-1,NA,TRBD1,TGTGCCAGCAGTGTCCGACAGGGTATCGAGCAGTTCTTC,CASSVRQGIEQFF
TRBV6-6,TRBJ1-4,NA,NA,TGTGCCAGCCCCCGGGGAGACGCAACTAATGAAAAACTGTTTTTT,CASPRGDATNEKLFF
TRBV12-3/TRBV12-4,TRBJ2-3,NA,NA,TGTGCCAGCACTGTGGGCGCCGACACAGATACGCAGTATTTT,CASTVGADTDTQYF
TRBV3-1,TRBJ1-1,NA,NA,TGTGCCAGCAGCCTTGGTGGGGGAAAAACTGAAGCTTTCTTT,CASSLGGGKTEAFF
TRBV27,TRBJ1-6,NA,TRBD1,TGTGCCAGCAGTTTTACGCCTAATGAGACAGGGGGTAATTCACCCCTCCACTTT,CASSFTPNETGGNSPLHF
TRBV5-1,TRBJ2-7,many,TRBD2,TGCGCCAGCAGCTTGGATGGGACTACAACCTACGAGCAGTACTTC,CASSLDGTTTYEQYF
TRBV3-1,TRBJ1-1,NA,NA,TGTGCCAGCAGCGGGGGGGGTTTGGAGAACACTGAAGCTTTCTTT,CASSGGGLENTEAFF
TRBV4-2,TRBJ2-6,many,NA,TGTGCCAGCAGCCAAGTGGCATCTGGGGCCAACGTCCTGACTTTC,CASSQVASGANVLTF
TRBV3-1,TRBJ2-3,NA,NA,TGTGCCAGCAGCCAATTAGGCGGGCGCGGCACAGATACGCAGTATTTT,CASSQLGGRGTDTQYF
TRBV5-5,TRBJ1-1,NA,NA,TGTGCCAGCAGGCCCATGGAGGGGATGGGCACTGAAGCTTTCTTT,CASRPMEGMGTEAFF
TRBV12-3/TRBV12-4,TRBJ1-1,few,TRBD1,TGTGCCAGCAGTTTCACAGGGGGATCTGAAGCTTTCTTT,CASSFTGGSEAFF
TRBV6-2/TRBV6-3,TRBJ2-1,NA,TRBD2,TGTGCCAGCAGTTCGACGGCGGGACTAGTGACCTACAATGAGCAGTTCTTC,CASSSTAGLVTYNEQFF
TRBV6-1,TRBJ2-3,few,TRBD1,TGTGCCAGCAGACCCGACAGGGGGCCTACTAGCACAGATACGCAGTATTTT,CASRPDRGPTSTDTQYF
TRBV4-2,TRBJ1-2,many,TRBD1,TGTGCCAGCAGCCAAGAGGGGACAGGGGGCCTTAACTATGGCTACACCTTC,CASSQEGTGGLNYGYTF
TRBV3-1,TRBJ2-7,few,NA,TGTGCCAGCCAAGGGGTCTACGAGCAGTACTTC,CASQGVYEQYF
TRBV27,TRBJ2-5,NA,NA,TGTGCCAGCAGTGGCCTTTATGCGCAAGAGACCCAGTACTTC,CASSGLYAQETQYF
TRBV4-3,TRBJ2-3,many,NA,TGCGCCAGCAGCCGAGAGGGTGCCACGCAGTATTTT,CASSREGATQYF
TRBV7-3,TRBJ2-1,NA,NA,TGTGCCAGCAGCTTAATGGGACCAGCCTCCTACAATGAGCAGTTCTTC,CASSLMGPASYNEQFF
TRBV4-3,TRBJ2-7,few,TRBD2,TGCGCCAGCAGCCCCGGGACTAGCGGGGACGAGCAGTACTTC,CASSPGTSGDEQYF
TRBV6-2/TRBV6-3,TRBJ2-1,NA,NA,TGTGCCAGCAGCCCCGACAGGCCCTTAAACAATGAGCAGTTCTTC,CASSPDRPLNNEQFF
TRBV5-1,TRBJ2-3,NA,NA,TGCGCCAGCAGCCCCCTGGCGAACACAGATACGCAGTATTTT,CASSPLANTDTQYF
TRBV5-6,TRBJ2-5,NA,NA,TGTGCCAGCAGCCCTGGCGGGTACCAAGAGACCCAGTACTTC,CASSPGGYQETQYF
TRBV7-8,TRBJ2-5,NA,NA,TGTGCCAGCAGCTTAGCTGAGACGCTATATTACCAAGAGACCCAGTACTTC,CASSLAETLYYQETQYF
TRBV4-1,TRBJ2-5,few,TRBD1,TGCGCCAGCAGTCAGAACAAGGGACAGGTCCAAGAGACCCAGTACTTC,CASSQNKGQVQETQYF
TRBV4-3,TRBJ1-2,few,NA,TGCGCCAGCAGCCAAGATGTTCCGCAGGAAAACTATGGCTACACCTTC,CASSQDVPQENYGYTF
TRBV11-3,TRBJ2-1,NA,TRBD2,TGTGCCAGCAGCTCCGGACTAGCGGGGGGCCCGTACAATGAGCAGTTCTTC,CASSSGLAGGPYNEQFF
TRBV9,TRBJ2-7,once,TRBD2,TGTGCCAGCAGCGTGGGACTAGCTAGTGCCGAGCAGTACTTC,CASSVGLASAEQYF
TRBV28,TRBJ1-4,few,NA,TGTGCCAGCAGTTTTCCGACAGGTTCGAATGAAAAACTGTTTTTT,CASSFPTGSNEKLFF